This T cell receptor (beta chain) was identified in a study of blood T cells in healthy people across ages. Each sample yielded at least 6.5 million isolated PBMCs. Findings and limits, study-wide: A strong correlation was seen between TCR beta diversity and naive T cell percentage.

With a J-beta primer mix and a sample-barcoded 5' primer, a second PCR ran 7 to 11 cycles. TCRdb re-analysed the 5' RACE reads in MiXCR, keeping a single row per CDR3 protein. In the table there are hundreds of thousands of distinct CDR3 sequences, 52% of which are singletons. Points on this clonotype: Its target is unknown.

Germline V CDR1 and CDR2: ENHRY, SYGVKD. This CDR3 spans 13 amino acids. Trimming took 4 bases from V and 2 from J, leaving 5 bases between them. Sequenced material: blood. The gene calls are TRBV10-3 and TRBJ1-4; possibly TRBD1 for D (5 bases). The sequence was collected from a woman aged 80 or over in good health. The DNA of the CDR3 is TGTGCCATCAGTGGGGGCACTAATGAAAAACTGTTTTTT. As protein: CAISGGTNEKLFF.